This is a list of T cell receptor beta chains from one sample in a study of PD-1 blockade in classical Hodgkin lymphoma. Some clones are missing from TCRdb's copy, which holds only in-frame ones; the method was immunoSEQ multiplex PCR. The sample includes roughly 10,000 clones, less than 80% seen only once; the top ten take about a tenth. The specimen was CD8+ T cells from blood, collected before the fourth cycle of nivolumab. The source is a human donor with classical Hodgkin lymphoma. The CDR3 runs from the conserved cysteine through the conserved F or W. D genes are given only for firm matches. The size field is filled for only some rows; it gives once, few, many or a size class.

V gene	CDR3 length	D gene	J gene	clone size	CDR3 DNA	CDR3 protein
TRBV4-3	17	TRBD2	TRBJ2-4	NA	TGCGCCAGCAGCCAATATTTCGGGGGGGAAGCCAAAAACATTCAGTACTTC	CASSQYFGGEAKNIQYF
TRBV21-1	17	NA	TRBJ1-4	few	TGTGCCAGCAGCAACCCTTCGGCGGGGGTAACTAATGAAAAACTGTTTTTT	CASSNPSAGVTNEKLFF
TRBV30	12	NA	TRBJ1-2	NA	TGTGCCTGGAGTGTTGCCAGGGCTGACGGCACCTTC	CAWSVARADGTF
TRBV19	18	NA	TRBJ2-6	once	TGTGCCAGTAGTGTTGATGGACATTTGGGGTCTGGGGCCAACGTCCTGACTTTC	CASSVDGHLGSGANVLTF
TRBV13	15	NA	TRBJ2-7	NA	TGTGCCAGCAGCTCCCGGACTCGACCCAACTACGAGCAGTACTTC	CASSSRTRPNYEQYF
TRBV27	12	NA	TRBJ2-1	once	TGTGCCAGCAGTTTATGGGGTAACGAGCAGTTCTTC	CASSLWGNEQFF
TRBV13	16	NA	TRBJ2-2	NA	TGTGCCAGCAGCTCCCAGGACTACCGGAACACCGGGGAGCTGTTTTTT	CASSSQDYRNTGELFF
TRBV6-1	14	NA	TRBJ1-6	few	TGTGCCAGCCTCGCCACAGGCGTGAGTTCACCCCTCCACTTT	CASLATGVSSPLHF
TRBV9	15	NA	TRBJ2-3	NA	TGTGCCAGCAGCACTTACACAGGGGAGGGGGATACGCAGTATTTT	CASSTYTGEGDTQYF
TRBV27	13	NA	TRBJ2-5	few	TGTGCCAGCAGCCCCAAAGTACAAGAGACCCAGTACTTC	CASSPKVQETQYF
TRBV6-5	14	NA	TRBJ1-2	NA	TGTGCCAGCAGTTACAGTGCAGCTAACTATGGCTACACCTTC	CASSYSAANYGYTF
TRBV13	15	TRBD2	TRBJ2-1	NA	TGTGCCAGCAGCTTAAGCGGGAGGGCCCTCGGGGAGCAGTTCTTC	CASSLSGRALGEQFF
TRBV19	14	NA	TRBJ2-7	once	TGTGCCAGTAGTCCGGACAGTGAAACTTACGAGCAGTACTTC	CASSPDSETYEQYF
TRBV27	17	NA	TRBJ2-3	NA	TGTGCCAGCAGCATCCTACAGGGTGAAACTAGCACAGATACGCAGTATTTT	CASSILQGETSTDTQYF
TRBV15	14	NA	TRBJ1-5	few	TGTGCCACCAGCAACCTCAGGGGCAATCAGCCCCAGCATTTT	CATSNLRGNQPQHF
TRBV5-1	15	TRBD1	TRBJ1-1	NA	TGCGCCAGCAGCTTGGAGGGGACAGGGAGGACTGAAGCTTTCTTT	CASSLEGTGRTEAFF
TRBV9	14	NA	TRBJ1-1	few	TGTGCCAGCAGCGTAGTGCTAGGGTACACTGAAGCTTTCTTT	CASSVVLGYTEAFF
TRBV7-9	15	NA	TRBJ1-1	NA	TGTGCCAGCAGCGGGGTTGCCCTGACGAACACTGAAGCTTTCTTT	CASSGVALTNTEAFF
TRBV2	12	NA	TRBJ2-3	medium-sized	TGTGCCACCACGGAGAGGACAGATACGCAGTATTTT	CATTERTDTQYF
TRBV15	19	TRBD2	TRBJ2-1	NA	TGTGCCACCAGCAGAGGGGGGACTAGCGGGGGAGCCCTTTACAATGAGCAGTTCTTC	CATSRGGTSGGALYNEQFF
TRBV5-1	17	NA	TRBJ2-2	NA	TGCGCCAGCAGCCCATATGCCCAGGGGATGAACACCGGGGAGCTGTTTTTT	CASSPYAQGMNTGELFF
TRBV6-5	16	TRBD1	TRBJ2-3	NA	TGTGCCAGCAGTTACGGGGACAGGGCGTACTCAGATACGCAGTATTTT	CASSYGDRAYSDTQYF
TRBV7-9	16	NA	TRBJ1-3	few	TGTGCCAGCAGCTTAGCCTCAAGTGCATCTGGAAACACCATATATTTT	CASSLASSASGNTIYF
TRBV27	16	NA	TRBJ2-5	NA	TGTGCCAGCAGTTTTTCCCCAGGGAGTTTGCGAGAGACCCAGTACTTC	CASSFSPGSLRETQYF
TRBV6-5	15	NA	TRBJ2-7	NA	TGTGCCAGCAGTTACTCGATGTCGGGGACTTACGAGCAGTACTTC	CASSYSMSGTYEQYF
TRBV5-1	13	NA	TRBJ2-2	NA	TGCGCCAGCAGCGCCCGGGGCACCGGGGAGCTGTTTTTT	CASSARGTGELFF
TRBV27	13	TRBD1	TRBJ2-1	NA	TGTGCCACCTTAGACAGGGCCTACAATGAGCAGTTCTTC	CATLDRAYNEQFF
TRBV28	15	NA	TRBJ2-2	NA	TGTGCCAGCAGTCCCGGGGGCATTGGAACCGGGGAGCTGTTTTTT	CASSPGGIGTGELFF
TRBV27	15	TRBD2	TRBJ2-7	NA	TGTGCCAGCAGTCCGTTAGCGGGGTCCTCCTACGAGCAGTACTTC	CASSPLAGSSYEQYF
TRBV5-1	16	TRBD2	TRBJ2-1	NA	TGCGCCAGCAGCTTGGAACTAGCGGGACCCTACAATGAGCAGTTCTTC	CASSLELAGPYNEQFF
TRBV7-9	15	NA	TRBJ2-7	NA	TGTGCCAGCAGCTTAGGGCGGGGACAGCTCTACGAGCAGTACTTC	CASSLGRGQLYEQYF
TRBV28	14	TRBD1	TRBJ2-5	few	TGTGCCAGCAGGGACAGGGGTAGTGGAGAGACCCAGTACTTC	CASRDRGSGETQYF
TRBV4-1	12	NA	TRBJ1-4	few	TGCGCCAGCAGCCAAGTCGGGGAAAAACTGTTTTTT	CASSQVGEKLFF
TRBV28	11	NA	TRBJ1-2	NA	TGTGCCAGCAGTTTGGAATTGAGCTACACCTTC	CASSLELSYTF
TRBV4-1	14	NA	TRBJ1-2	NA	TGCGCCAGCAGCCGCGGCGCAGAGAACTATGACTACACCTTC	CASSRGAENYDYTF
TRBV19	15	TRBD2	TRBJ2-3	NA	TGTGCCAGTAGTATACTAGCGGGAGGTGAAGATACGCAGTATTTT	CASSILAGGEDTQYF
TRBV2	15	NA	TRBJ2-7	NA	TGTGCCAGCAGTGAAAGGTGGGGGGACCCCTACGAGCAGTACTTC	CASSERWGDPYEQYF
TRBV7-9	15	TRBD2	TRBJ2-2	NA	TGTGCCAGTACCCTCCTAGCGGGAGGGGCCGGGGAGCTGTTTTTT	CASTLLAGGAGELFF
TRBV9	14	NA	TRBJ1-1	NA	TGTGCCAGCAGCGGGGACGGCTTGAACACTGAAGCTTTCTTT	CASSGDGLNTEAFF
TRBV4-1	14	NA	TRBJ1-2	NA	TGCGCCAGCAGCCAATGGGAGGGTAGCTATGGCTACACCTTC	CASSQWEGSYGYTF
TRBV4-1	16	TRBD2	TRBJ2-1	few	TGCGCCAGCAGCCCCCTAGCGGAGAGCTCCTACAATGAGCAGTTCTTC	CASSPLAESSYNEQFF
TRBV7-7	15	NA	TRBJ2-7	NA	TGTGCCAGCAGCTTAAGTACAGGGGAGGACTACGAGCAGTACTTC	CASSLSTGEDYEQYF
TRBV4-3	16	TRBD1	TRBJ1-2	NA	TGCGCCAGCAGCCAATCCCATACAGGGGACCTTGGCGGCTACACCTTC	CASSQSHTGDLGGYTF
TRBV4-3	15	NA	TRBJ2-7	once	TGCGCCAGCAGCCAAGATTCGGGAAGCTTCTACGAGCAGTACTTC	CASSQDSGSFYEQYF
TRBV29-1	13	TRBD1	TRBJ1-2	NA	TGCAGCGGAAAGACAGGGGTAGGAGATGGCTACACCTTC	CSGKTGVGDGYTF
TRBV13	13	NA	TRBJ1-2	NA	TGTGCCAGCAGCTTAGGCAGGAGCTATGGCTACACCTTC	CASSLGRSYGYTF
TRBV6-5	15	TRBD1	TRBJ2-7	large	TGTGCCAGCAGTTTGGGACAGGGGAATTCCTACGAGCAGTACTTC	CASSLGQGNSYEQYF